Each of the 6 T cell receptor beta chains below was sequenced from the same sample in a study of cytomegalovirus exposure and HLA in healthy donors. Use of 60 Vbeta and 13 Jbeta primers characterized the PCR. Method: immunoSEQ multiplex PCR; TCRdb's copy keeps in-frame clones and lacks some. Its table records 150,000 to 200,000 clones. What was sequenced was PBMCs. The receptors come from a woman in her sixties or seventies in good health and CMV-seronegative.

The chain is built from TRBV9 and TRBJ2-7; D may be TRBD1 (7 bases). Deletions cut 4 bases from V and 3 bases from J, with 17 bases between. This CDR3 contains 15 residues. Germline V lookup: CDR1 SGDLS, CDR2 YYNGEE. Here the CDR3 reads CASSPGDSRSYEQYF. DNA for the CDR3: TGTGCCAGCAGCCCGGGGGACAGTCGGAGCTACGAGCAGTACTTC.

The chain combines TRBV28 with TRBJ2-7; 8 bases agree with TRBD1. Per the germline V gene, CDR1 is MDHEN and CDR2 is SYDVKM. This CDR3 has 14 residues. Germline trimming cut 0 bases from V and 6 bases from J; bases unmatched to any gene: 4. CDR3 sequence: CASSLWGQAFEQYF. The DNA of the CDR3 is TGTGCCAGCAGTTTATGGGGACAGGCTTTCGAGCAGTACTTC.

The chain has TRBV29-1 and TRBJ1-1; D is uncertain. V shed 4 bases and J shed 5 bases, with 8 bases lying between them. The CDR3 is 11 amino acids. The germline CDR1 and CDR2 sequences are SQVTM and ANQGSEA. DNA of the CDR3: TGCAGCGTTGCAGAACGGACTGAAGCTTTCTTT. Translating it yields CSVAERTEAFF.

This chain joins TRBV9 and TRBJ2-7; no clear D gene. The germline gives CDR1 SGDLS, CDR2 YYNGEE. The CDR3 totals 13 residues. The V end was cut by 4 bases, the J end by 2 bases, with 10 bases between. CDR3 DNA sequence: TGTGCCAGCAGCCCAGAAAGTCCCTACGAGCAGTACTTC. This translates into CASSPESPYEQYF.

V gene TRBV27 combines with J gene TRBJ2-7; 9 bases align to TRBD1. CDR3 length: 17 amino acids. V lost 5 bases to trimming and J lost 0 bases; unmatched junction nucleotides: 11. The germline gives CDR1 MNHEY, CDR2 SMNVEV (reference sequence). This CDR3 reads CASSAGTGKRPSYEQYF. In DNA, the CDR3 is TGTGCCAGCAGTGCCGGGACAGGGAAGCGTCCCTCCTACGAGCAGTACTTC.

The gene calls are TRBV5-4 and TRBJ2-2, with no clear D. Germline V gene lookup returns CDR1 SGHNT and CDR2 YYREEE (reference sequence). V was clipped by 0 bases and J by 2 bases, with 5 bases between them. The CDR3 totals 14 residues. The CDR3 reads CASSLARNTGELFF. CDR3 nucleotide sequence: TGTGCCAGCAGCTTGGCTAGAAACACCGGGGAGCTGTTTTTT.